This TCR beta chain was sequenced in a study of T cell changes during pregnancy in multiple sclerosis. TCRdb's table, derived via immunoSEQ multiplex PCR, lists solely in-frame clones and lacks some. The sample has approximately 57,000 clones; around 93% are singletons. Sequences were derived from peripheral blood, sampled after pregnancy. The clonotype comes from a female donor in good health, enrolled as a control in a pregnancy study.

CDR3 residues: CASSQDTRTGGTDTQYF. In DNA form, the CDR3 reads TGTGCCAGCAGCCAAGATACCCGGACAGGGGGCACAGATACGCAGTATTTT. The chain recombines TRBV14 with TRBJ2-3, with 9 bases matching TRBD1. Germline values: CDR1 SGHDN, CDR2 FVKESK. The CDR3 is 17 residues long. After removal of 0 bases from V and 1 base from J, the junction contained 5 bases not matched to a gene.